The 8 T cell receptor beta chains given below trace back to one sample, sequenced in a study of T cells in Graves' hyperthyroidism and ophthalmopathy. From RNA transcripts, TCR beta CDR3 regions were amplified. RT-PCR in the first round (using the HTBI primer set) targeted the TCR CDR3. TCRdb reprocessed the multiplex PCR reads via MiXCR and lists one record per CDR3 protein. The repertoire holds hundreds of thousands of distinct CDR3 sequences, with about a sixth as singletons. The sequenced sample was blood. All receptors come from a woman aged 40 to 50 with Graves' ophthalmopathy.

This clonotype was detected ten times or more. The chain employs TRBV3-1 and TRBJ2-5; 8 bases align to TRBD2. Trimming at V came to 6 bases and at J to 7 bases, leaving 7 bases not matched to a gene. The CDR3 loop spans 13 amino acids. CDR1 and CDR2 (germline): LGHDT, YNNKEL (reference sequence). The CDR3 region has the DNA TGTGCCAGCAGACAAACTAGCGGAGCGACCCAGTACTTC. This encodes CASRQTSGATQYF.

This clonotype was counted between two and nine times. V is TRBV6-6 and J is TRBJ2-7; TRBD1 matches 10 bases. Germline lookup yields CDR1 MNHNY and CDR2 SVGAGI (reference sequence). The V and J ends lost 1 base and 3 bases, in that order; junction bases with no gene match: 0. This CDR3 is 14 amino acids long. CDR3 coding DNA: TGTGCCAGCAGTTACTGGACAGGGGGCTACGAGCAGTACTTC. The encoded protein is CASSYWTGGYEQYF.

This clonotype was detected many times. J is TRBJ2-1 and V is TRBV3-1; D gene unclear. CDR1 is LGHDT, CDR2 YNNKEL, per germline (reference sequence). This CDR3 contains 14 residues. V gave up 0 bases and J gave up 7 bases, with 10 bases separating them. The CDR3 reads CASSQEMIGNEQFF. In DNA form, the CDR3 reads TGTGCCAGCAGCCAAGAAATGATCGGGAATGAGCAGTTCTTC.

At least ten counts were recorded for this clonotype. This CDR3 is CASSLPLSPGNTIYF. The CDR3 DNA follows: TGTGCCAGCAGCCTACCGTTATCACCTGGAAACACCATATATTTT. V usage is TRBV11-2 and J usage is TRBJ1-3; D is unclear. Germline assignment: CDR1 SGHAT and CDR2 FQNNGV. The CDR3 length is 15 residues. The V end was cut by 5 bases, the J end by 2 bases, with 13 bases between.

The chain uses TRBV15 and TRBJ1-5, with D possibly being TRBD1 (5 bases). Germline V gene sequence: CDR1 LNHNV, CDR2 YYDKDF (reference sequence). Trimming left V 3 bases short and J 4 bases short, with 10 bases between. This CDR3 contains 14 residues. DNA of the CDR3: TGTGCCACCAGCAGGTTAGGGGTAAATCAGCCCCAGCATTTT. Translated: CATSRLGVNQPQHF.

This sequence joins TRBV30 and TRBJ2-2; 11 bases align to TRBD2. The CDR3 has 15 amino acids. Germline-derived CDR1 and CDR2 are GTSNPN and SVGIG (reference sequence). The ends lost 2 bases at V and 6 bases at J; junction bases unmatched: 5. The CDR3 sequence: CAWSFSGGASGELFF. CDR3 bases: TGTGCCTGGAGTTTTAGCGGGGGGGCCTCCGGGGAGCTGTTTTTT.

Many counts were recorded for this clonotype. The CDR3 loop reads CASSTNTYEQYF. The CDR3 nucleotides are TGTGCCAGCAGCACAAACACCTACGAGCAGTACTTC. The rearrangement links TRBV12-3 or TRBV12-4 to TRBJ2-7; D is undetermined. V was pared by 6 bases and J by 2 bases, with 8 bases between. This CDR3 has 12 amino acids.

This clonotype was observed at least ten times. The V call is TRBV24-1, the J call TRBJ2-2; 9 bases map to TRBD1. Per germline, CDR1 KGHDR and CDR2 SFDVKD. Germline trimming cut 5 bases from V and 4 bases from J; bases unmatched to any gene: 7. This CDR3 spans 16 amino acids. CDR3: CATSAMDRGGTGELFF. The CDR3 nucleotides are TGTGCCACCAGTGCTATGGACAGGGGAGGCACCGGGGAGCTGTTTTTT.